These 17 T cell receptor beta chains were all obtained from the same sample, sequenced in a study of T-cell reconstitution after alpha-beta-depleted transplantation in children. The TCRbeta library was prepared with unique molecular identifiers. Each CDR3 protein gets one entry after TCRdb re-called the PCR reads with MiXCR. The sample holds a few hundred thousand distinct CDR3 sequences, roughly 13% seen once. Sequenced material: PBMCs, taken from the stem cell graft. All receptors derive from a human donor who donated a stem cell graft to a child with Fanconi anemia.

The chain joins TRBV7-2 to TRBJ1-5; perhaps TRBD1 as D (6 bases). V was shortened by 5 bases and J by 8 bases, with 19 bases between the two germline ends. Germline CDR1 SGHTA, CDR2 FQGNSA. This CDR3 is 15 amino acids long. Here the CDR3 reads CASSRVRGFVEPQHF. Written as DNA, the CDR3 is TGTGCCAGCAGCCGGGTCAGGGGTTTCGTGGAGCCCCAGCATTTT.

CDR3 in DNA: TGTGCCATCAGTCCCCGACAGGGGCTGGGAGAGACCCAGTACTTC. Translating gives CAISPRQGLGETQYF. The V call is TRBV10-3, the J call TRBJ2-5; 8 nucleotides match TRBD1. V shed 5 bases, J shed 4 bases, and the junction held 9 bases outside the gene matches. The germline CDR1 and CDR2 sequences are ENHRY and SYGVKD. CDR3 length equals 15 residues.

The chain uses TRBV4-2 and TRBJ2-7; 7 nucleotides match TRBD1. CDR3 size: 16 residues. V lost 0 bases and J lost 5; bases outside the gene matches: 10. In germline, CDR1 is LGHNA, CDR2 YNFKEQ. The CDR3 DNA reads TGTGCCAGCAGCCAAGACCTAAGACAGGGTGAGGACGAGCAGTACTTC. Translating it yields CASSQDLRQGEDEQYF.

This clonotype was observed a few times. The rearrangement links TRBV28 to TRBJ1-6; D perhaps matches TRBD1 (6 bases). The germline V gene has CDR1 MDHEN and CDR2 SYDVKM. This CDR3 spans 13 amino acids. With 6 bases removed from V and 9 bases from J, the gap between germline ends came to 12 bases. The CDR3 region is CASSGDTGSPLHF. In DNA form, the CDR3 reads TGTGCCAGCAGCGGGGACACAGGTTCACCCCTCCACTTT.

The CDR3 DNA sequence: TGCAGTGCCCCTGTAGCGGCTAGCACAGATACGCAGTATTTT. Translation: CSAPVAASTDTQYF. The chain combines TRBV20-1 with TRBJ2-3; D may be TRBD2 (6 bases). V was shortened by 6 bases and J by 0 bases, with 13 bases between the two germline ends. CDR3 length equals 14 residues. Germline V lookup: CDR1 DFQATT, CDR2 SNEGSKA (reference sequence).

This clonotype was seen more than once but under ten times. V is TRBV20-1 and J is TRBJ1-4, with a possible D match to TRBD1 (6 bases). The germline CDR1 and CDR2 sequences are DFQATT and SNEGSKA (reference sequence). The CDR3 has 13 amino acids. With 1 base removed from V and 8 bases from J, the gap between germline ends came to 11 bases. This chain's CDR3 is CSARVGGREKLFF. The CDR3 DNA follows: TGCAGTGCTAGAGTGGGGGGCCGGGAAAAACTGTTTTTT.

In its sample, this clonotype was seen many times. The chain joins TRBV7-9 to TRBJ1-2; maybe TRBD1 (5 bases). The CDR3 is made up of 12 amino acids. In germline, CDR1 is SEHNR, CDR2 FQNEAQ (reference sequence). Trimming removed 7 bases at V and 8 bases at J, with 14 bases between. Here the CDR3 DNA reads TGTGCCAGCACCAGAAGGGGCGGCGGCTACACCTTC. This encodes CASTRRGGGYTF.

The rearrangement links TRBV6-2 or TRBV6-3 to TRBJ2-1; D may correspond to TRBD1 or TRBD2 (5 bases each). The CDR3 has 15 amino acids. Germline CDR1 is MNHEY and CDR2 is SVGEGT. Trimming stripped 2 bases from V and 5 bases from J, with 13 bases between. CDR3 sequence (DNA): TGTGCCAGCAGTTACGGGGGTACCTTAGACAATGAGCAGTTCTTC. Translating gives CASSYGGTLDNEQFF.

The rearrangement links TRBV20-1 to TRBJ1-4; 7 bases are a match to TRBD1. The CDR3 consists of 14 residues. The trim removed 3 bases at V and 5 bases at J, leaving 6 bases unmatched. CDR1 is DFQATT, CDR2 SNEGSKA, per germline (reference sequence). CDR3 sequence reads: CSARAGTANEKLFF. The CDR3 coding sequence is TGCAGTGCTAGGGCCGGGACAGCCAATGAAAAACTGTTTTTT.

This chain uses TRBV28 with TRBJ2-5, with D possibly called TRBD1 or TRBD2 (6 bases each). V shed 3 bases and J shed 4 bases, with 15 bases lying between them. Per the germline V gene, CDR1 is MDHEN and CDR2 is SYDVKM. This CDR3 comprises 15 residues. CDR3 amino acids: CASSLAQGRGETQYF. The CDR3 nucleotides read TGTGCCAGCAGTTTGGCGCAGGGGCGGGGAGAGACCCAGTACTTC.

This clonotype was seen a handful of times. The chain has TRBV11-2 and TRBJ2-3; 11 nucleotides agree with TRBD2. Germline V gene lookup returns CDR1 SGHAT and CDR2 FQNNGV. The junction had 3 bases not matched to a gene; V was cut back by 4 bases and J by 0 bases. The CDR3 has 16 amino acids. CDR3 DNA: TGTGCCAGCAGCTCCCGGACTAGCGGGAGCACAGATACGCAGTATTTT. It is translated as CASSSRTSGSTDTQYF. The entire variable domain, with the rest obtained from reference TRBV11-2 and TRBJ2-3, is as follows: EAGVAQSPRYKIIEKRQSVAFWCNPISGHATLYWYQQILGQGPKLLIQFQNNGVVDDSQLPKDRFSAERLKGVDSTLKIQPAKLEDSAVYLCASSSRTSGSTDTQYFGPGTRLTVL.

The rearrangement joins TRBV28 to TRBJ2-3; tentatively, D is TRBD2 (6 bases). V lost 5 bases and J 1 base, leaving 10 bases between the germline ends. Germline-derived CDR1 and CDR2 are MDHEN and SYDVKM. CDR3 length equals 14 residues. The CDR3 coding sequence is TGTGCCAGCAGTGGGGGGTTTCGCACAGATACGCAGTATTTT. Encoded protein: CASSGGFRTDTQYF.

This clonotype has more than one count but fewer than ten. V gene TRBV14 combines with J gene TRBJ2-2; D gene ambiguous. The germline V and J ends were trimmed by 2 bases and 5 bases, with 9 bases remaining between them. This CDR3 spans 14 amino acids. The germline CDR1 and CDR2 sequences are SGHDN and FVKESK. The CDR3 DNA is TGTGCCAGCAGCCAAATCGGAAGGACCGGGGAGCTGTTTTTT. This translates into CASSQIGRTGELFF.

This clonotype was seen a handful of times. The CDR3 coding sequence is TGTGCCAGCAGCTTCCCAGGGACCTCCTACGAGCAGTACGTC. As protein: CASSFPGTSYEQYV. The chain links TRBV5-5 to TRBJ2-7, with D perhaps being TRBD1 or TRBD2 (5 bases each). The CDR3 length is 14 residues. Germline V gives CDR1 SGHKS, CDR2 YYEKEE (reference sequence). Trimming took 2 bases from V and 0 from J, leaving 9 bases between them.

This rearrangement joins TRBV7-2 to TRBJ2-7, with 8 bases matching TRBD1. J lost 6 bases, V lost 5 bases, and 12 bases had no gene match. CDR3 length: 15 amino acids. CDR1 SGHTA and CDR2 FQGNSA come from the germline V gene. CDR3 in DNA: TGTGCCAGCAGCCCCGGGACAGGCCTGGGTCGCGAGCAGTACGTC. The encoded protein is CASSPGTGLGREQYV.

The table lists this clonotype with a count of one. The genes are TRBV7-9 and TRBJ1-2, with D uncertain. The CDR3 extends over 12 amino acids. Trimming stripped 4 bases from V and 3 bases from J, with 6 bases between. Germline CDR1 SEHNR, CDR2 FQNEAQ (reference sequence). The DNA for the CDR3 is TGTGCCAGCAGCTCCCGGGACTATGGCTACACCTTC. This codes for CASSSRDYGYTF.

This clonotype was observed a handful of times. The V call is TRBV11-2, the J call TRBJ2-1; 10 bases are shared with TRBD2. The CDR3 runs to 15 residues. Germline V gene lookup returns CDR1 SGHAT and CDR2 FQNNGV. Trimming at V came to 5 bases and at J to 4 bases, leaving 5 bases not matched to a gene. The DNA for the CDR3 is TGTGCCAGCAGCCAACTAGCGGGGTTTTACAATGAGCAGTTCTTC. This gives the protein CASSQLAGFYNEQFF.